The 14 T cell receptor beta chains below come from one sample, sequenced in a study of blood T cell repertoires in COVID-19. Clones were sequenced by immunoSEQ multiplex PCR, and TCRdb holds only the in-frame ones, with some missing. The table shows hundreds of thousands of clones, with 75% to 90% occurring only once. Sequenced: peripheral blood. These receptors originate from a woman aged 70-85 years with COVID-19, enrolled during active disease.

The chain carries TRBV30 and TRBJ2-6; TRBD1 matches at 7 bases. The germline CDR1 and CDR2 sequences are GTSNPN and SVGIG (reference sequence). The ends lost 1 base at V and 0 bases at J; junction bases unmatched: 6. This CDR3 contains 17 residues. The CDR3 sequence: CAWSARQGLSGANVLTF. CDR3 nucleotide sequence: TGTGCCTGGAGTGCGCGACAGGGCCTCTCTGGGGCCAACGTCCTGACTTTC. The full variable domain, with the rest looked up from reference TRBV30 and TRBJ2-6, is SQTIHQWPATLVQPVGSPLSLECTVEGTSNPNLYWYRQAAGRGLQLLFYSVGIGQISSEVPQNLSASRPQDRQFILSSKKLLLSDSGFYLCAWSARQGLSGANVLTFGAGSRLTVL.

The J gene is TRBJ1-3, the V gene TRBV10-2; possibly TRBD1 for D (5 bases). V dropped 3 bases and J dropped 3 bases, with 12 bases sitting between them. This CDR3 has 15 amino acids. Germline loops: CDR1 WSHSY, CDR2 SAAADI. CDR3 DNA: TGCGCCAGCAGTGAAAGCCAGGGAGGTGGAAACACCATATATTTT. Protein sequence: CASSESQGGGNTIYF.

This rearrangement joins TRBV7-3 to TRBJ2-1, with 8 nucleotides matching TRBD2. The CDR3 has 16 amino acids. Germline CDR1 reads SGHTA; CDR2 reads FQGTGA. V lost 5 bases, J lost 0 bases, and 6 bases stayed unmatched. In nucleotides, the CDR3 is TGTGCCAGCAGCCCCGGGGGGGGGAACTCCTACAATGAGCAGTTCTTC. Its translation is CASSPGGGNSYNEQFF.

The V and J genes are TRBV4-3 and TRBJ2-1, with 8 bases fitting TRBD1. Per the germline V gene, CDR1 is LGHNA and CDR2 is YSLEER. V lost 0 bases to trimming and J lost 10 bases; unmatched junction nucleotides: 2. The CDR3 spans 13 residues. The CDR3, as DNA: TGCGCCAGCAGCCAAGAACAGGGGGTAGAGCAGTTCTTC. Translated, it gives CASSQEQGVEQFF.

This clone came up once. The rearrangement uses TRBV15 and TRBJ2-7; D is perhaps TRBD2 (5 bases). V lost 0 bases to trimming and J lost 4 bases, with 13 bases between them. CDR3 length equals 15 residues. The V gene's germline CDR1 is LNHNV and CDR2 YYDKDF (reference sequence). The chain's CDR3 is CATSRDSAEGYEQYF. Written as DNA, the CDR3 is TGTGCCACCAGCAGAGATTCGGCTGAGGGTTACGAGCAGTACTTC.

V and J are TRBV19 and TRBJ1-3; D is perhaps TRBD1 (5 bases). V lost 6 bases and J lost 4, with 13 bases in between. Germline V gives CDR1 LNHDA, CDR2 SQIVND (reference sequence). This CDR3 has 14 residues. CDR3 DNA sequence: TGTGCCAGTAGCCCCTCCCGGGGGGGAAACACCATATATTTT. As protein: CASSPSRGGNTIYF.

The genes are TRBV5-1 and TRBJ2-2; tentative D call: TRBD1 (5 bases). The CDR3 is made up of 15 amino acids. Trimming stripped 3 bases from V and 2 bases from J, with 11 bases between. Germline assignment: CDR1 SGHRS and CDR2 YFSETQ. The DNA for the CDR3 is TGCGCCAGCAGCTCGCAGGGTATTAACACCGGGGAGCTGTTTTTT. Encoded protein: CASSSQGINTGELFF.

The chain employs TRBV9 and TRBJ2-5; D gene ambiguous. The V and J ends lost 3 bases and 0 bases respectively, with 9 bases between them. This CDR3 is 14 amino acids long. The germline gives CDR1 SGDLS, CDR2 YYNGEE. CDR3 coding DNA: TGTGCCAGCAGCGGCCGACAATACCAAGAGACCCAGTACTTC. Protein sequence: CASSGRQYQETQYF.

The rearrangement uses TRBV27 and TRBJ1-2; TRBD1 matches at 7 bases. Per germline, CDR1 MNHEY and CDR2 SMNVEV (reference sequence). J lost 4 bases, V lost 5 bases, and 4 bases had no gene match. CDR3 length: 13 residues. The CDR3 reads CASSQGTVYGYTF. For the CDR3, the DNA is TGTGCCAGCAGTCAAGGGACAGTCTATGGCTACACCTTC.

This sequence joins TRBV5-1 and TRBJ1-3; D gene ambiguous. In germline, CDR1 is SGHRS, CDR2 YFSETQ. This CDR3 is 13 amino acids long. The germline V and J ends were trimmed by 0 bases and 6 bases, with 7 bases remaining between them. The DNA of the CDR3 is TGCGCCAGCAGCTTGGGCCAGGCAAACACCATATATTTT. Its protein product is CASSLGQANTIYF. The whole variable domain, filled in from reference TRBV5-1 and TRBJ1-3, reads KAGVTQTPRYLIKTRGQQVTLSCSPISGHRSVSWYQQTPGQGLQFLFEYFSETQRNKGNFPGRFSGRQFSNSRSEMNVSTLELGDSALYLCASSLGQANTIYFGEGSWLTVV.

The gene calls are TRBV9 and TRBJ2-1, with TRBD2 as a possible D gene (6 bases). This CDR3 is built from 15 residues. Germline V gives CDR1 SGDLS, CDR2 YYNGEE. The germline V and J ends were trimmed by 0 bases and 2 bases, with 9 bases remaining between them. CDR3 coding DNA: TGTGCCAGCAGCGTAGAGGCGGGGCCCTACAATGAGCAGTTCTTC. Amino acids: CASSVEAGPYNEQFF.

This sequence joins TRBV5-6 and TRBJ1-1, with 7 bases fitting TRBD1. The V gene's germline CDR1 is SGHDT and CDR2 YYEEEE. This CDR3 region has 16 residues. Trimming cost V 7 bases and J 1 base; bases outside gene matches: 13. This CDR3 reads CASGSTTGTANTEAFF. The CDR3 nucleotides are TGTGCCAGCGGATCTACCACCGGGACAGCGAACACTGAAGCTTTCTTT.

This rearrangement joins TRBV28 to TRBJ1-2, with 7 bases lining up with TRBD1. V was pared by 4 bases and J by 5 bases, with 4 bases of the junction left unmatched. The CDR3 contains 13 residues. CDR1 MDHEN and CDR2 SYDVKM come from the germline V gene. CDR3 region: CASSSPGQYGYTF. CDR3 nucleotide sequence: TGTGCCAGCAGTTCCCCGGGACAGTATGGCTACACCTTC.

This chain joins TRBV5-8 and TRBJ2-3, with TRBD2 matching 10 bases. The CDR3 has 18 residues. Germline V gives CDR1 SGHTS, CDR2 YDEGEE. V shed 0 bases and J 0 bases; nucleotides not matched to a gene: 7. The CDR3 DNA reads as TGTGCCAGCAGCTTGGAGGCTAGCGGGGGAGCTAGCACAGATACGCAGTATTTT. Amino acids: CASSLEASGGASTDTQYF.